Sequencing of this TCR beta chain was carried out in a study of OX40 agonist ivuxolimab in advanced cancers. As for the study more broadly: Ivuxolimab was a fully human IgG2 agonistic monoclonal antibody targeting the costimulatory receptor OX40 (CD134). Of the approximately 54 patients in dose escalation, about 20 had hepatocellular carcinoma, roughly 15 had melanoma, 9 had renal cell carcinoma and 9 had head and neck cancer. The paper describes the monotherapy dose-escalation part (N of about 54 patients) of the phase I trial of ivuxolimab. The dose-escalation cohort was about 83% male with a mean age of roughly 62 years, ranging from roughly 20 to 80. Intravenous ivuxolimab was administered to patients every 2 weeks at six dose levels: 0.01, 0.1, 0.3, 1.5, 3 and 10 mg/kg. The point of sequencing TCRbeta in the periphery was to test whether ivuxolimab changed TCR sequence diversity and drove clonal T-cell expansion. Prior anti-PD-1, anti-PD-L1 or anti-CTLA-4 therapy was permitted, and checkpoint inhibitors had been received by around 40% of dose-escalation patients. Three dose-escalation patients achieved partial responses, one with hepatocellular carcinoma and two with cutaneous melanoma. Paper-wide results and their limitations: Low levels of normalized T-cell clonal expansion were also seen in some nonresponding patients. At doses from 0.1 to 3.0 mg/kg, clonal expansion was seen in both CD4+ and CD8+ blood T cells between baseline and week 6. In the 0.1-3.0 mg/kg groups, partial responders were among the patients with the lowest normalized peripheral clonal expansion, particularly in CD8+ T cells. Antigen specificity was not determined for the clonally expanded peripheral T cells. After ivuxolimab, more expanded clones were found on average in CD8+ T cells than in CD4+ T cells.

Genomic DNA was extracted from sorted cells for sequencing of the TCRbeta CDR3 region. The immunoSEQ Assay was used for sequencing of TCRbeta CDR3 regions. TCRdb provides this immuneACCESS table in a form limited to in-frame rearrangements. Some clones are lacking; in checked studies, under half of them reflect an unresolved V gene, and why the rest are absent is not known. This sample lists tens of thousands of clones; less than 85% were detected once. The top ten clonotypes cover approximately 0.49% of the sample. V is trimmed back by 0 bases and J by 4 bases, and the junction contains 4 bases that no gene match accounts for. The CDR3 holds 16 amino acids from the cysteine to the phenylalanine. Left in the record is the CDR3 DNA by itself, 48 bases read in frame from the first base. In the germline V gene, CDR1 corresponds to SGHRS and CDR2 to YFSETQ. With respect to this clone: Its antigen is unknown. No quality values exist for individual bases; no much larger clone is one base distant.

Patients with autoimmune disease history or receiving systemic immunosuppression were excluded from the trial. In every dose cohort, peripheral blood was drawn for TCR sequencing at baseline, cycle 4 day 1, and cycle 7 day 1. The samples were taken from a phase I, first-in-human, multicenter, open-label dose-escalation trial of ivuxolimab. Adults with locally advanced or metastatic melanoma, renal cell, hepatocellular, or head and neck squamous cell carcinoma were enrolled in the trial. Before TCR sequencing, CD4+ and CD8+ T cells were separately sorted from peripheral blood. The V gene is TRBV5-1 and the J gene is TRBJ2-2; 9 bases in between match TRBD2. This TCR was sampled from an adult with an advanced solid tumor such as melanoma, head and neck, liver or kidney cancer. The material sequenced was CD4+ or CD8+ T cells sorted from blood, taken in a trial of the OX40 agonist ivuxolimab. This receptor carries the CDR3 CASSLAAGGITGELFF. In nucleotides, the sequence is TGCGCCAGCAGCTTGGCGGCGGGAGGGATCACCGGGGAGCTGTTTTTT.